These T cell receptor beta chains were read from a single sample in a study of shared clonotypes between healthy human individuals. Produced via immunoSEQ multiplex PCR; TCRdb's table is partial and in-frame only. The sample records over 2 million clones, less than 95% being singletons. The sample comprised naive CD4+ T cells from PBMCs. The receptors stem from a man in his late teens or twenties in good health. Some clones in this sample may be carry-over from other donors' samples. Both conserved end residues are part of each CDR3. Each record gives: clone size, D gene, V gene, CDR3 length, J gene, CDR3 protein, CDR3 DNA. D genes are given only for firm matches. Clone size is stated in some rows and not others, as once, few, many or a class when expanded.

.	.	TRBV5-4	15	TRBJ2-3	CASSFAIGGTDTQYF	TGTGCCAGCAGCTTCGCAATAGGAGGCACAGATACGCAGTATTTT
.	TRBD2	TRBV28	14	TRBJ2-1	CASNPGGIYNEQFF	TGTGCCAGCAACCCGGGAGGCATCTACAATGAGCAGTTCTTC
.	.	TRBV5-1	13	TRBJ1-1	CASSYPGTYEAFF	TGCGCCAGCAGCTACCCCGGGACTTACGAAGCTTTCTTT
.	.	TRBV28	12	TRBJ1-2	CASTQGNYGYTF	TGTGCCAGCACGCAGGGCAACTATGGCTACACCTTC
.	TRBD2	TRBV7-2	17	TRBJ2-3	CASSLVLAGGSTDTQYF	TGTGCCAGCAGCTTAGTTCTAGCGGGAGGGAGCACAGATACGCAGTATTTT
.	TRBD2	TRBV9	15	TRBJ2-5	CASSASGINQETQYF	TGTGCCAGCAGCGCTAGCGGGATCAACCAAGAGACCCAGTACTTC
.	.	TRBV5-1	14	TRBJ1-1	CASSFGVGNTEAFF	TGCGCCAGCAGCTTTGGGGTGGGGAACACTGAAGCTTTCTTT
.	TRBD2	TRBV19	15	TRBJ2-2	CASREGLGTTGELFF	TGTGCCAGTAGGGAAGGACTAGGGACGACCGGGGAGCTGTTTTTT
.	.	TRBV11-3	13	TRBJ2-7	CASSLGSSYEQYF	TGTGCCAGCAGCTTAGGATCTAGCTACGAGCAGTACTTC
.	.	TRBV10-3	14	TRBJ1-4	CAISPGQMNEKLFF	TGTGCCATCAGTCCGGGACAAATGAATGAAAAACTGTTTTTT
.	.	TRBV7-3	14	TRBJ2-1	CASSTDRMNNEQFF	TGTGCCAGCAGCACCGACAGAATGAACAATGAGCAGTTCTTC
.	.	TRBV6-6	13	TRBJ1-1	CASSQQVNTEAFF	TGTGCCAGCAGTCAACAGGTGAACACTGAAGCTTTCTTT
.	.	TRBV15	13	TRBJ2-5	CATSRQGIETQYF	TGTGCCACCAGCAGACAGGGAATAGAGACCCAGTACTTC
once	TRBD2	TRBV11-2	18	TRBJ2-6	CASSPQLAATSGANVLTF	TGTGCCAGCAGCCCTCAGCTAGCGGCTACCTCTGGGGCCAACGTCCTGACTTTC
.	TRBD2	TRBV4-1	18	TRBJ2-3	CASSQPPGLAGGPDTQYF	TGCGCCAGCAGCCAACCTCCGGGACTAGCGGGAGGGCCGGATACGCAGTATTTT
.	TRBD2	TRBV7-8	18	TRBJ2-2	CASSSYRGLAGEGGELFF	TGTGCCAGCAGCTCCTACAGGGGACTAGCGGGAGAGGGCGGGGAGCTGTTTTTT
.	TRBD2	TRBV27	15	TRBJ2-1	CASSSAGGPYNEQFF	TGTGCCAGCAGTTCCGCGGGAGGGCCCTACAATGAGCAGTTCTTC
.	TRBD2	TRBV5-4	16	TRBJ2-7	CASSPGGGRSYYEQYF	TGTGCCAGCAGCCCGGGTGGCGGGAGAAGCTACTACGAGCAGTACTTC
.	.	TRBV5-4	14	TRBJ2-7	CASSLDSRSYEQYF	TGTGCCAGCAGCTTGGATTCGCGCTCCTACGAGCAGTACTTC
.	TRBD2	TRBV4-1	18	TRBJ2-4	CASSHVGRVRLAKNIQYF	TGCGCCAGCAGCCACGTCGGGAGGGTTCGTCTAGCCAAAAACATTCAGTACTTC
.	.	TRBV28	16	TRBJ2-7	CASSAGTHSRGREQYF	TGTGCCAGCAGTGCCGGGACTCACTCGAGGGGTAGGGAGCAGTACTTC
.	.	TRBV6-5	12	TRBJ2-3	CASSSPGLTQYF	TGTGCCAGCAGCTCTCCCGGGCTCACGCAGTATTTT
.	.	TRBV5-1	13	TRBJ2-2	CASSLGLTGELFF	TGCGCCAGCAGCTTAGGACTGACCGGGGAGCTGTTTTTT
.	.	TRBV4-2	16	TRBJ2-6	CASSQAAGSGANVLTF	TGTGCCAGCAGCCAAGCAGCTGGCTCTGGGGCCAACGTCCTGACTTTC
.	TRBD2	TRBV7-2	15	TRBJ2-5	CASSLGGRARETQYF	TGTGCCAGCAGCTTAGGCGGGAGGGCCCGAGAGACCCAGTACTTC
.	.	TRBV21-1	19	TRBJ2-7	CASSKEGVNSELTFYEQYF	TGTGCCAGCAGCAAAGAGGGGGTTAATAGCGAACTGACTTTCTACGAGCAGTACTTC
.	.	TRBV28	13	TRBJ2-7	CAILGRTSGEQYF	TGTGCCATCCTAGGAAGGACCTCTGGGGAGCAGTACTTC
.	.	TRBV30	14	TRBJ1-5	CAWGPTVSNQPQHF	TGTGCCTGGGGGCCGACAGTTAGCAATCAGCCCCAGCATTTT
.	.	TRBV19	17	TRBJ1-4	CASSTLGASRYNEKLFF	TGTGCCAGTAGTACCCTAGGGGCAAGCCGTTATAATGAAAAACTGTTTTTT
.	TRBD1	TRBV30	13	TRBJ1-6	CACGDRLNSPLHF	TGTGCCTGTGGGGACAGGTTAAATTCACCCCTCCACTTT
.	.	TRBV11-3	14	TRBJ2-1	CASSLDGWDNEQFF	TGTGCCAGCAGCTTAGATGGGTGGGACAATGAGCAGTTCTTC
.	.	TRBV5-1	14	TRBJ2-5	CASSLATAKETQYF	TGCGCCAGCAGCTTGGCGACAGCAAAAGAGACCCAGTACTTC
.	.	TRBV10-3	16	TRBJ1-1	CAISDWPSQGNTEAFF	TGTGCCATCAGTGATTGGCCCTCGCAGGGGAACACTGAAGCTTTCTTT
.	.	TRBV6-1	13	TRBJ2-5	CASREVGGETQYF	TGTGCCAGCCGTGAGGTCGGTGGAGAGACCCAGTACTTC
.	.	TRBV6-1	15	TRBJ1-4	CASSGGRQPNEKLFF	TGTGCCAGCAGTGGAGGACGGCAGCCTAATGAAAAACTGTTTTTT
.	.	TRBV18	14	TRBJ1-1	CASSPIGGNTEAFF	TGTGCCAGCTCACCGATCGGGGGGAACACTGAAGCTTTCTTT
.	.	TRBV7-2	13	TRBJ1-1	CASSFGRNREAFF	TGTGCCAGCAGCTTTGGACGGAACCGTGAAGCTTTCTTT
.	TRBD1	TRBV6-6	15	TRBJ1-5	CASSYPQGDNQPQHF	TGTGCCAGCAGTTACCCACAGGGGGACAATCAGCCCCAGCATTTT
.	.	TRBV4-2	14	TRBJ2-3	CASSQDRGTDTQYF	TGTGCCAGCAGCCAAGATAGAGGGACAGATACGCAGTATTTT
.	TRBD2	TRBV10-3	17	TRBJ2-3	CATIQTTSGSSWDTQYF	TGTGCCACGATACAAACTACAAGCGGGAGTAGTTGGGATACGCAGTATTTT
few	.	TRBV27	14	TRBJ1-2	CASRSQVAFHGYTF	TGTGCCAGCAGGAGCCAGGTCGCCTTCCATGGCTACACCTTC
.	TRBD1	TRBV9	15	TRBJ1-1	CASSATGTGNTEAFF	TGTGCCAGCAGCGCCACCGGGACAGGGAACACTGAAGCTTTCTTT
once	.	TRBV5-1	15	TRBJ2-2	CASSYRDTNTGELFF	TGCGCCAGCAGCTACCGGGACACGAACACCGGGGAGCTGTTTTTT
.	TRBD1	TRBV5-1	17	TRBJ1-4	CASSPGQSSQNNEKLFF	TGCGCCAGCAGCCCGGGACAGTCCTCCCAAAATAATGAAAAACTGTTTTTT
.	.	TRBV7-9	16	TRBJ1-1	CASSQPPGNMAPEAFF	TGTGCCAGCAGCCAGCCCCCCGGGAATATGGCCCCTGAAGCTTTCTTT
.	TRBD1	TRBV5-1	14	TRBJ1-1	CASSTGTGNTEAFF	TGCGCCAGCAGCACCGGGACAGGGAACACTGAAGCTTTCTTT
.	TRBD2	TRBV19	17	TRBJ2-3	CASSRLSSGRAADTQYF	TGTGCCAGTAGTCGTCTTTCCAGCGGGAGGGCCGCAGATACGCAGTATTTT
few	.	TRBV18	11	TRBJ2-7	CASSPGHEQYF	TGTGCCAGCTCACCAGGACACGAGCAGTACTTC
.	.	TRBV7-2	13	TRBJ2-7	CASSFRTGHEQYF	TGTGCCAGCAGCTTTCGTACTGGCCACGAGCAGTACTTC